This entry concerns a single T cell receptor (beta chain). Some clones are missing from TCRdb's copy, which holds only in-frame ones; the method was immunoSEQ multiplex PCR. The table includes approximately 100,000 clones, about 92% detected once. The CDR3 has 14 amino acids. Trimming stripped 1 base from V and 5 bases from J, with 8 bases between. CDR1 MNHNS and CDR2 SASEGT come from the germline V gene. The source of the sample is a study of siplizumab effects on memory and regulatory T cells. The specimen sequenced was Tregs sorted from blood. The TCR was taken from a human donor in good health. The chain joins TRBV6-1 to TRBJ2-2; the D is unclear. The CDR3 DNA follows: TGTGCCAGCAGTGAAGTAAGCTGGACCGGGGAGCTGTTTTTT. This sequence encodes CASSEVSWTGELFF.